In its sample, the clone carrying this TCR beta chain was seen many times. The antigen is unknown. Fresh 10 ml peripheral blood yielded PBMCs. Amplification of TCR beta CDR3 regions used RNA as the template. TCR CDR3 regions were first amplified by RT-PCR with HTBI primers. TCRdb re-derived calls from the multiplex PCR reads in MiXCR, one entry per CDR3 protein. The table has about 290,000 distinct CDR3 sequences, over 15% seen once. V was pared by 4 bases and J by 0 bases, with 11 bases between. CDR1 and CDR2 from the germline V gene are SGHRS and YFSETQ. The CDR3 covers 14 residues. This sample was included in a study of T cells in Graves' hyperthyroidism and ophthalmopathy. Study findings and constraints: It was a median approximately six months before onset that the model predicted ophthalmopathy. Clonotypes that were expanded in thyroid above 0.001 mostly appeared in blood too.

Material for sequencing was blood. The chain couples TRBV5-1 to TRBJ2-7; D perhaps matches TRBD1 (6 bases). This sequence was found in an older woman with Graves' ophthalmopathy. The CDR3 protein is CASSTGQISYEQYF. The CDR3, as DNA: TGCGCCAGCAGCACCGGACAGATCTCCTACGAGCAGTACTTC.